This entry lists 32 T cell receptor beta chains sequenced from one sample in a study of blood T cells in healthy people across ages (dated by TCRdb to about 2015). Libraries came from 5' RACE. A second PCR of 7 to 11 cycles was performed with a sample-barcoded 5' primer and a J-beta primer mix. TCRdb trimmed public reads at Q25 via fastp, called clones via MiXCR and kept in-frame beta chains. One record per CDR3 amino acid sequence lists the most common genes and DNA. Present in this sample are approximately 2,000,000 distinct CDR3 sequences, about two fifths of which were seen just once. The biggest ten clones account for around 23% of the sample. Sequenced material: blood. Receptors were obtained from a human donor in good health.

In nucleotides, the CDR3 is TGCAGCGTTGGGACTCCATCGACTGAAGCTTTCTTT. Its protein product is CSVGTPSTEAFF. V gene TRBV29-1 combines with J gene TRBJ1-1; D uncertain. V lost 4 bases to trimming and J lost 5 bases, with 11 bases between them. The CDR3 runs to 12 residues. Germline CDR1 SQVTM, CDR2 ANQGSEA.

The CDR3 region has the DNA TGTGCCAGCAGCTTCACGGACAGATACTATGGCTACACCTTC. Protein: CASSFTDRYYGYTF. The chain joins TRBV7-9 to TRBJ1-2; weak D call: TRBD1 (6 bases). Trimming pared 3 bases from V and 3 bases from J, leaving 11 bases between. The CDR3 is 14 residues long. Germline V gene sequence: CDR1 SEHNR, CDR2 FQNEAQ (reference sequence).

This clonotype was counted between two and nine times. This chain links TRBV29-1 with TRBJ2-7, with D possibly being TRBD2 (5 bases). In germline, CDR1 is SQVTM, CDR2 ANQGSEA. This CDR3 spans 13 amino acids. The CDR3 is CSARVWSSYEQYF. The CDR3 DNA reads TGCAGTGCGAGGGTCTGGAGCTCCTACGAGCAGTACTTC.

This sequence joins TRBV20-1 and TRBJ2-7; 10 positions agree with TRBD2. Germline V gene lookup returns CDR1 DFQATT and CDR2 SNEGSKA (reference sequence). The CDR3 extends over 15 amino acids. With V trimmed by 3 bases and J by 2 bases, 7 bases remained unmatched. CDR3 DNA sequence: TGCAGTGCTAGTTATAGCGGGGGGATCACCTACGAGCAGTACTTC. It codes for CSASYSGGITYEQYF.

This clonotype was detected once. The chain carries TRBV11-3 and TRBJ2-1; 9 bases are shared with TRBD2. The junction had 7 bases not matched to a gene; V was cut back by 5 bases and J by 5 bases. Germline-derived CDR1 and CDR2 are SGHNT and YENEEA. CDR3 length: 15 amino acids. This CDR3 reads CASSPGLASHNEQFF. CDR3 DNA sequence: TGTGCCAGCAGCCCCGGACTAGCGTCCCACAATGAGCAGTTCTTC.

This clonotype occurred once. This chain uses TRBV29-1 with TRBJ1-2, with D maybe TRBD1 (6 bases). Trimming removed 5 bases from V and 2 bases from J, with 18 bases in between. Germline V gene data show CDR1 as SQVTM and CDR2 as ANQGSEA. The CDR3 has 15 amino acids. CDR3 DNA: TGCAGCGTTCTATCGTTGGCAGGGGAAAACTATGGCTACACCTTC. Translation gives CSVLSLAGENYGYTF.

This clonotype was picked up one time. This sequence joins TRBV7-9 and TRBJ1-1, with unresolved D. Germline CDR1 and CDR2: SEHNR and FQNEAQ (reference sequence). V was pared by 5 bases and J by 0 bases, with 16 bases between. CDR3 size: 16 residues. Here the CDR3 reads CASSLDPRWMNTEAFF. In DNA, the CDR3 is TGTGCCAGCAGCCTAGACCCCAGGTGGATGAACACTGAAGCTTTCTTT. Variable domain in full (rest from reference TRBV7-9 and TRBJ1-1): DTGVSQNPRHKITKRGQNVTFRCDPISEHNRLYWYRQTLGQGPEFLTYFQNEAQLEKSRLLSDRFSAERPKGSFSTLEIQRTEQGDSAMYLCASSLDPRWMNTEAFFGQGTRLTVV.

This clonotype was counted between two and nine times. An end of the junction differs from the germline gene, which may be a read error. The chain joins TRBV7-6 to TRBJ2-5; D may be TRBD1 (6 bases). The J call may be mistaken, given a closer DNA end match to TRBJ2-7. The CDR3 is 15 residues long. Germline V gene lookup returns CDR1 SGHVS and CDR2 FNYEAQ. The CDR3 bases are TGTGTCAGCAGCAAGGGGGTACGAGGAGATTACGAGCAGTACTTC. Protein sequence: CVSSKGVRGDYEQYF.

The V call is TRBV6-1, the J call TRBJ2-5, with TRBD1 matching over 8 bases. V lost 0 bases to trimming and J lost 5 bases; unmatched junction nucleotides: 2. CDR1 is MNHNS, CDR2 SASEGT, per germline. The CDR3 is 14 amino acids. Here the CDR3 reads CASSEAYRGETQYF. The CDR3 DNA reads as TGTGCCAGCAGTGAAGCCTACAGGGGGGAGACCCAGTACTTC.

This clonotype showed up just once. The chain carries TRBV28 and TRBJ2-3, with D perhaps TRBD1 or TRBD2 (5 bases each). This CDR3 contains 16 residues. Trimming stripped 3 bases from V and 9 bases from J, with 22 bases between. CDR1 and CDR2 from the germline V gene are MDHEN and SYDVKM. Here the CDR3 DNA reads TGTGCCAGCAGTTTTTCGCCACACAGGACCCCGGGGACGCAGTATTTT. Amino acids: CASSFSPHRTPGTQYF.

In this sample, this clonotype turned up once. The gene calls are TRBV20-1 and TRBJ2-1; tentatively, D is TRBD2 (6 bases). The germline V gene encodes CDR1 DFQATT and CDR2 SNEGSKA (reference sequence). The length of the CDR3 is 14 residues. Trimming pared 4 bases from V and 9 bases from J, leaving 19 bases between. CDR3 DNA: TGCAGTGCTACCCACGGGGGTGCAGGAACTGAGCAGTTCTTC. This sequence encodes CSATHGGAGTEQFF.

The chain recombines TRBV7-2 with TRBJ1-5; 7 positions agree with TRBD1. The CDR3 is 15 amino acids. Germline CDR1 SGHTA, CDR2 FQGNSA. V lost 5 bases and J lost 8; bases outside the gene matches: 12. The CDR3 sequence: CASSRTGAPREPQHF. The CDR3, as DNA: TGTGCCAGCAGCCGCACAGGGGCTCCTAGGGAGCCCCAGCATTTT.

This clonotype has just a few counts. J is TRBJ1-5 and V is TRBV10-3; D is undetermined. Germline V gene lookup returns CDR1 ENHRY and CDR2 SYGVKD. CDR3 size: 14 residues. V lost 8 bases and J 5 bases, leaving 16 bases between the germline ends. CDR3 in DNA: TGTGCCATCTCACGGGGAGGGAAACATCAGCCCCAGCATTTT. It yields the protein CAISRGGKHQPQHF.

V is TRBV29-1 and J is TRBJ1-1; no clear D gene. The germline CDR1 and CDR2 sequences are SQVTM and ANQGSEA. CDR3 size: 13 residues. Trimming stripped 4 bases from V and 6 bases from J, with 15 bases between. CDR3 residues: CSVVPFREAEAFF. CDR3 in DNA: TGCAGCGTTGTCCCCTTTAGAGAGGCTGAAGCTTTCTTT.

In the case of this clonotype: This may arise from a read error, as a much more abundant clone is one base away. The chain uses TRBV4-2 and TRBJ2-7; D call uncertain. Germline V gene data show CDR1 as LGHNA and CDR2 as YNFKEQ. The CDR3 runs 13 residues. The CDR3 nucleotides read TGTGCCGGCAGCCAAGACGGAGCTTACGAGCAGTACTTC. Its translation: CAGSQDGAYEQYF.

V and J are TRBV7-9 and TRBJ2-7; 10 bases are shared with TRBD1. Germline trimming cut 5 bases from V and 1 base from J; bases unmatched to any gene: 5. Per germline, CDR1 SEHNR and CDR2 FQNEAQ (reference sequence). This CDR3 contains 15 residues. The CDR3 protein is CASSEGQGNSYEQYF. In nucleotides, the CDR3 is TGTGCCAGCAGCGAGGGACAGGGGAATTCCTACGAGCAGTACTTC.

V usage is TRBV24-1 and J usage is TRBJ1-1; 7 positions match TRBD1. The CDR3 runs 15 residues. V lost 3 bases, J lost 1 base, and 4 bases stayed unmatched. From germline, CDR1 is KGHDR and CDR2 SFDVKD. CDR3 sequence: CATSDPRTGNTEAFF. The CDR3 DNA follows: TGTGCCACCAGTGATCCCCGGACAGGGAACACTGAAGCTTTCTTT.

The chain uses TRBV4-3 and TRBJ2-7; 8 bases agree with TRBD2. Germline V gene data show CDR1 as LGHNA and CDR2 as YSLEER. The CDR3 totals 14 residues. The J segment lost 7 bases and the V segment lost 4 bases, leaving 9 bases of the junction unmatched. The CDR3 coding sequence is TGCGCCAGCAGCCCAAATTTAGCGGGGCTGGAGCAGTACTTC. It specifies CASSPNLAGLEQYF.

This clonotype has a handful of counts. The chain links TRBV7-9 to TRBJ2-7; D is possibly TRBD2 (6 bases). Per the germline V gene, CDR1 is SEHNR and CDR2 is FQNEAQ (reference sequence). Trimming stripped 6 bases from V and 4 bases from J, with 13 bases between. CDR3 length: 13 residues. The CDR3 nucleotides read TGTGCCAGCAGAAGGGACTCCTTATACGAGCAGTACTTC. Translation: CASRRDSLYEQYF.

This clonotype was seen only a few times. The CDR3 nucleotides are TGTGCCAGCAGCTCGATACTACTTAGCGGATCCACAGATACGCAGTATTTT. Translation: CASSSILLSGSTDTQYF. V and J are TRBV11-2 and TRBJ2-3; D perhaps matches TRBD2 (6 bases). Germline CDR1 SGHAT, CDR2 FQNNGV. The CDR3 length is 17 residues. With 4 bases removed from V and 2 bases from J, the gap between germline ends came to 19 bases.

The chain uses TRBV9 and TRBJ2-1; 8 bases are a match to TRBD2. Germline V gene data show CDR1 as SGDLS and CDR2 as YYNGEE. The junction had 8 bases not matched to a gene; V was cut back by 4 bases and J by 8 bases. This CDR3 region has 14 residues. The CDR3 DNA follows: TGTGCCAGCAGCCCCGGGGGGGCAACATATGAGCAGTTCTTC. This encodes CASSPGGATYEQFF.

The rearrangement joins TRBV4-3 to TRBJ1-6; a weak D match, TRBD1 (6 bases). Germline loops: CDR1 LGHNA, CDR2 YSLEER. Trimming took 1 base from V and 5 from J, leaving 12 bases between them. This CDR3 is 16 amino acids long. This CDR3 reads CASSQASTGHNSPLHF. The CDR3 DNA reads TGCGCCAGCAGCCAAGCTTCTACAGGGCATAATTCACCCCTCCACTTT.

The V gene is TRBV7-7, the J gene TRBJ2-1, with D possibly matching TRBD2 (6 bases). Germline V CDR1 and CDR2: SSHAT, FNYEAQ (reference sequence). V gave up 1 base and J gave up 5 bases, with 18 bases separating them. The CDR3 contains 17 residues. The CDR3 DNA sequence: TGTGCCAGCAGCTTAGGATTGATGGTAGCGGATAACAATGAGCAGTTCTTC. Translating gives CASSLGLMVADNNEQFF.

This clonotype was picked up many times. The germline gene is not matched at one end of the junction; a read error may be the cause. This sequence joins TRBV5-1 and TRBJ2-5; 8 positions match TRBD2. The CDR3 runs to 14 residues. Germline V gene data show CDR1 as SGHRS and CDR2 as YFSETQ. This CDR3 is CASSLAGNQETQYF. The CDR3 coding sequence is TGTGCCAGCAGCTTAGCGGGGAACCAAGAGACCCAGTACTTC.

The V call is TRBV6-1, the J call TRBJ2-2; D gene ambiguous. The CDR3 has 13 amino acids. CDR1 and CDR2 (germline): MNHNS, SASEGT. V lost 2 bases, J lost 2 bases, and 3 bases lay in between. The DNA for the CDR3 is TGTGCCAGCAGTGAAATAAACACCGGGGAGCTGTTTTTT. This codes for CASSEINTGELFF.

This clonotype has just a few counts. CDR3 sequence (DNA): TGCAGCGCCGAGGTGGGGCGTCGCGAGCAGTACTTC. Translating gives CSAEVGRREQYF. V usage is TRBV29-1 and J usage is TRBJ2-7, with TRBD1 as a possible D gene (5 bases). Germline-derived CDR1 and CDR2 are SQVTM and ANQGSEA. V lost 7 bases to trimming and J lost 6 bases, with 16 bases between them. This CDR3 contains 12 residues.

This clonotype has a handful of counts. CDR3 sequence: CSAGARGNTEAFF. In DNA, the CDR3 is TGCAGCGCGGGGGCAAGGGGGAACACTGAAGCTTTCTTT. V is TRBV29-1 and J is TRBJ1-1; D might be TRBD1 (6 bases). The germline CDR1 and CDR2 sequences are SQVTM and ANQGSEA. Between the trimmed V and J ends, which lost 7 bases and 1 base, there was a span of 13 bases. The length of the CDR3 is 13 residues.

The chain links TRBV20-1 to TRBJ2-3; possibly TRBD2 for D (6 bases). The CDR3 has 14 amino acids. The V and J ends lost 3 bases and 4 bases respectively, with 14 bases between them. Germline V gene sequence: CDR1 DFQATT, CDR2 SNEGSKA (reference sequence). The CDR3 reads CSASFRGGADTQYF. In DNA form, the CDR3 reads TGCAGTGCTAGTTTTAGGGGAGGCGCAGATACGCAGTATTTT.

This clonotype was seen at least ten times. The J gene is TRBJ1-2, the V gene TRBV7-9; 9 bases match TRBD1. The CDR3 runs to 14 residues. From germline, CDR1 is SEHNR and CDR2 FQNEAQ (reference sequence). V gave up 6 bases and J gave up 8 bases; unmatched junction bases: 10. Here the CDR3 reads CASRSRDRAGGYTF. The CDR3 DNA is TGTGCCAGCAGATCTCGGGACAGGGCAGGAGGCTACACCTTC.

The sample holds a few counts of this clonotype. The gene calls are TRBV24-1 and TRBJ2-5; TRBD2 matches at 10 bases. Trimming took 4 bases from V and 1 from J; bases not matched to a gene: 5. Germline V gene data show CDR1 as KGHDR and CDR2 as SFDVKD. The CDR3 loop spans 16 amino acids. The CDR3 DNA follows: TGTGCCACCAGTGACCGGACTAGCGGACTCCAAGAGACCCAGTACTTC. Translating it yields CATSDRTSGLQETQYF.

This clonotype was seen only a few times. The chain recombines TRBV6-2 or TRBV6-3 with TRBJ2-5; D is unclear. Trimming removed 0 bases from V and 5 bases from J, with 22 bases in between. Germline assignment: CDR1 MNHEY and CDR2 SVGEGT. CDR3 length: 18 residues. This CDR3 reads CASSYSIFRPRLDETQYF. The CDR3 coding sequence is TGTGCCAGCAGTTACTCGATATTTCGCCCTCGTTTGGATGAGACCCAGTACTTC.

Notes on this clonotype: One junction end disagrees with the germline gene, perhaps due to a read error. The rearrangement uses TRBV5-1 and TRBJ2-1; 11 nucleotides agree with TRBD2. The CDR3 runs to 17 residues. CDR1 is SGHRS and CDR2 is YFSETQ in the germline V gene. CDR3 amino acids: CASSFGSGTSGYDEQFF. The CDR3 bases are TGCGCCAGCAGCTTTGGATCCGGGACTAGCGGCTACGATGAGCAGTTCTTC.